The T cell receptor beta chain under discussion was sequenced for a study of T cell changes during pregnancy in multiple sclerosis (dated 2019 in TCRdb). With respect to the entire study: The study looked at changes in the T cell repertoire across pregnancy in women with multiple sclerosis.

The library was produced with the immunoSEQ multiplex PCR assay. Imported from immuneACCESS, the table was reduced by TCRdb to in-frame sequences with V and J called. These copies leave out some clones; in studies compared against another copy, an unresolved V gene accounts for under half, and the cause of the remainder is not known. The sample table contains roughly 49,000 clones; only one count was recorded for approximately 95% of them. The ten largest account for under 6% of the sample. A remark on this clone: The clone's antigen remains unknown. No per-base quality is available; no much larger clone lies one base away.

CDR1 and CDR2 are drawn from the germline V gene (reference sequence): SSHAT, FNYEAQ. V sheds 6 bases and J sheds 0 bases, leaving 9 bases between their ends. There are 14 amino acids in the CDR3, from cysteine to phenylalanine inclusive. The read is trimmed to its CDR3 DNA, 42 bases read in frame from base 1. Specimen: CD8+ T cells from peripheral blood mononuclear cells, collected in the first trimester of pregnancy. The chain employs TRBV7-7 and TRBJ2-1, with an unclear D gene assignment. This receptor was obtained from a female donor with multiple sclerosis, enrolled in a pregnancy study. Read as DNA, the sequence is TGTGCCAGCAGTCCTTGGAGCTCCTACAATGAGCAGTTCTTC. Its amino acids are CASSPWSSYNEQFF.